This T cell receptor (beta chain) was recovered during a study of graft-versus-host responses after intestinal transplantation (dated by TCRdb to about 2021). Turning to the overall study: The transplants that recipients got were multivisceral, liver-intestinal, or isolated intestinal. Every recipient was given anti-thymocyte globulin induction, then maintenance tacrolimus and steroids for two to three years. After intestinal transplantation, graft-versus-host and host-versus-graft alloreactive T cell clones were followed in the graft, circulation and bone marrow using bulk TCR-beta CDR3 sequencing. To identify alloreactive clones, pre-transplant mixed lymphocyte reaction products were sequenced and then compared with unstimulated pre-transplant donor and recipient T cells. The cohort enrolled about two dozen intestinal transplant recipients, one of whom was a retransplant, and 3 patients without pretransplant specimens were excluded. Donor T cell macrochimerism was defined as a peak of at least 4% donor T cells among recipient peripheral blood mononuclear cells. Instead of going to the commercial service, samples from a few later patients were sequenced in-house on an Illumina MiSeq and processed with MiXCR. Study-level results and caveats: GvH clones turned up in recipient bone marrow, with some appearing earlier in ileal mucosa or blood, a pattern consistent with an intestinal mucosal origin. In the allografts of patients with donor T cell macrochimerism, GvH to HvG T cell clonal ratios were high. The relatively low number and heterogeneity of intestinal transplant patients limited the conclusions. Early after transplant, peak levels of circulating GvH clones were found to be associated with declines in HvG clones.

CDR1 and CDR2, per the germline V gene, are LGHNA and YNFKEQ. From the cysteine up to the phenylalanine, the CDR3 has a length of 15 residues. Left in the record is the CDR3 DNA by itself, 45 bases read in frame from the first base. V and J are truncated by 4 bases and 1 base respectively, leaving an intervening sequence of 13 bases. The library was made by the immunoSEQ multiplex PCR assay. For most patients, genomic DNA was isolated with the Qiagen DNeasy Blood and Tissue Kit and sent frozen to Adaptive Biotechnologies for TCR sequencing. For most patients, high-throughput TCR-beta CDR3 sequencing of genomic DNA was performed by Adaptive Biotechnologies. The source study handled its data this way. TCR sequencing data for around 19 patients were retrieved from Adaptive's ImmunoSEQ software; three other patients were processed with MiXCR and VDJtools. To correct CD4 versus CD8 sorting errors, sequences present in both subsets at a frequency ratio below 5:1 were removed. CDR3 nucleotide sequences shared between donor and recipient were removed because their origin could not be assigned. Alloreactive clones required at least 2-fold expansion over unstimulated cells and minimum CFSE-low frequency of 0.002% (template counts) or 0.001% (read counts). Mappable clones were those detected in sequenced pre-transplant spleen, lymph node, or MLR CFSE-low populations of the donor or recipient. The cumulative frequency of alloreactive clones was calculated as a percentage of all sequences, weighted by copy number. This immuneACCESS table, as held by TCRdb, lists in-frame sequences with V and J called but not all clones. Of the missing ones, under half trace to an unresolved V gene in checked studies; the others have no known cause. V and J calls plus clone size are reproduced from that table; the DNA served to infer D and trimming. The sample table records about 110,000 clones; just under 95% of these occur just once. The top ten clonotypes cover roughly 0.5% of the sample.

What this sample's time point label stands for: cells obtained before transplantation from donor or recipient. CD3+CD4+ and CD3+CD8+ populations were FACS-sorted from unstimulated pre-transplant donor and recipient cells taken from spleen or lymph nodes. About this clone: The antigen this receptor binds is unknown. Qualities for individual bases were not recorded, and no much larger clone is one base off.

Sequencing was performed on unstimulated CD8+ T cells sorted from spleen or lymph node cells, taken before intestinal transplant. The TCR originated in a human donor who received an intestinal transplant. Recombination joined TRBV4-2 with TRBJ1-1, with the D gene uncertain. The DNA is TGTGCCAGCAGCCCGCCGGGTGTGGGGAACACTGAAGCTTTCTTT. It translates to CASSPPGVGNTEAFF.